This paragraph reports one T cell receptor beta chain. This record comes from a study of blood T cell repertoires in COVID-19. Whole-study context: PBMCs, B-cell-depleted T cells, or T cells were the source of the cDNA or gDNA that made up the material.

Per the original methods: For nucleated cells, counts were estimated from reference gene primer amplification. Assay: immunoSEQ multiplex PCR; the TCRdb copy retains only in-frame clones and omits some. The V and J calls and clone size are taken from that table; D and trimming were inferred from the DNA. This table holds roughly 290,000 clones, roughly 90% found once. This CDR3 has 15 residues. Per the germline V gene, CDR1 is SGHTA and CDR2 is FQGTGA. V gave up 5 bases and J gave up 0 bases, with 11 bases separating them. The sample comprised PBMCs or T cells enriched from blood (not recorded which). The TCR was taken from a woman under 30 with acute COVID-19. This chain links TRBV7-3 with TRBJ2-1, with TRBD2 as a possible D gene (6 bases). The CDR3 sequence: CASSMDGSSYNEQFF. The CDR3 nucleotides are TGTGCCAGCAGCATGGACGGGAGCTCCTACAATGAGCAGTTCTTC.